These T cell receptor beta chains were read from a single sample in a study of blood T cells in healthy people across ages. TCRdb reanalysed the 5' RACE reads using MiXCR and keeps one entry per CDR3 protein. The sample holds over 1.5 million distinct CDR3 sequences, about 50% seen once. Sequencing used blood. All receptors derive from a woman aged 40 to 50 in good health. CDR3s include the opening cysteine and the closing phenylalanine or tryptophan. D genes are given only for firm matches. Size tells how often a clone was seen (once, few, many) or the class of an expanded clone, and some rows leave it out.

NA	TRBV6-6	NA	TRBJ1-2	CAGLLGPVQNDYGYTF	TGTGCCGGCTTACTAGGACCAGTACAGAATGACTATGGCTACACCTTC
NA	TRBV6-5	NA	TRBJ1-1	CASSLEITGTEAFF	TGTGCCAGCAGCCTGGAGATAACAGGAACTGAAGCTTTCTTT
NA	TRBV7-9	NA	TRBJ1-2	CASSLAVGGEEYGYTF	TGTGCCAGCAGCTTAGCCGTCGGGGGGGAGGAATATGGCTACACCTTC
TRBD2	TRBV7-9	few	TRBJ2-5	CASSLAGGAWETQYF	TGTGCCAGCAGCTTAGCCGGGGGGGCCTGGGAGACCCAGTACTTC
NA	TRBV14	NA	TRBJ2-1	CASSQTDGEETQFF	TGTGCCAGCAGCCAAACGGACGGGGAAGAGACCCAGTTCTTC
NA	TRBV28	NA	TRBJ1-1	CASTNPGPGKTEAFF	TGTGCCAGCACCAATCCCGGTCCGGGGAAGACTGAAGCTTTCTTT
NA	TRBV7-8	NA	TRBJ2-7	CASSLEFAYEQYF	TGTGCCAGCAGCTTAGAATTCGCCTACGAGCAGTACTTC
NA	TRBV29-1	NA	TRBJ2-7	CSVEGGPDYEQYF	TGCAGCGTTGAGGGGGGACCGGACTACGAGCAGTACTTC
TRBD1	TRBV24-1	once	TRBJ2-1	CATSDAEGARLEQFF	TGTGCCACCAGTGACGCCGAGGGGGCGCGTCTTGAGCAGTTCTTC
NA	TRBV7-9	NA	TRBJ1-4	CASSLMGAPEKLFF	TGTGCCAGCAGCTTAATGGGGGCCCCTGAAAAACTGTTTTTT
NA	TRBV5-1	NA	TRBJ2-3	CASNEEPTDTQYF	TGCGCCAGCAATGAGGAACCCACAGATACGCAGTATTTT
TRBD1	TRBV11-2	NA	TRBJ2-1	CASSVGAGTGSSNGQFF	TGTGCCAGCAGCGTCGGAGCTGGGACAGGGTCGTCGAATGGGCAGTTCTTC
NA	TRBV20-1	NA	TRBJ2-1	CSAQTPRYNEQFF	TGCAGTGCCCAAACGCCTAGATACAATGAGCAGTTCTTC
NA	TRBV5-6	NA	TRBJ2-3	CASSVSGYYTDTQYF	TGTGCCAGCAGCGTAAGCGGGTACTACACAGATACGCAGTATTTT
NA	TRBV9	NA	TRBJ2-1	CASSVAPLRGEQFF	TGTGCCAGCAGCGTAGCCCCCTTGAGGGGCGAGCAGTTCTTC
TRBD1	TRBV6-2/TRBV6-3	NA	TRBJ1-1	CASRRDRVMNTEAFF	TGTGCCAGCAGAAGGGACAGGGTGATGAACACTGAAGCTTTCTTT
NA	TRBV20-1	NA	TRBJ2-5	CSARDGKGSAETQYF	TGCAGTGCTAGAGATGGGAAGGGTTCGGCCGAGACCCAGTACTTC
TRBD1	TRBV5-1	NA	TRBJ2-3	CASSTPGTGADTQYF	TGCGCCAGCAGCACCCCCGGGACAGGCGCAGATACGCAGTATTTT
NA	TRBV7-2	NA	TRBJ1-4	CASSWAGTGSEKLFF	TGTGCCAGCAGCTGGGCCGGGACGGGGTCGGAAAAACTGTTTTTT
TRBD2	TRBV20-1	NA	TRBJ2-3	CSARAQLTGGPGEDTQYF	TGCAGTGCTAGAGCACAACTGACGGGGGGGCCTGGAGAAGATACGCAGTATTTT
TRBD1	TRBV7-2	few	TRBJ2-7	CASSLQTTGGYEQYF	TGTGCCAGCAGCCTTCAAACAACAGGGGGTTACGAGCAGTACTTC
NA	TRBV11-3	NA	TRBJ2-6	CASSSHSGAGANVLTF	TGTGCCAGCAGCTCTCACTCAGGGGCTGGGGCCAACGTCCTGACTTTC
NA	TRBV3-1	few	TRBJ2-1	CASSQDRGLWNEQFF	TGTGCCAGCAGCCAAGATCGAGGACTTTGGAATGAGCAGTTCTTC
NA	TRBV28	NA	TRBJ2-7	CASSFGGVAREQYF	TGTGCCAGCAGTTTCGGCGGGGTGGCGCGCGAGCAGTACTTC
TRBD2	TRBV13	NA	TRBJ2-5	CASSQPGLADCNEQYF	TGTGCCAGCAGCCAACCGGGACTAGCCGACTGCAATGAGCAGTACTTC
NA	TRBV4-3	NA	TRBJ1-4	CASSRTPGQRNHEKLFF	TGCGCCAGCAGCCGAACCCCGGGACAACGGAACCATGAAAAACTGTTTTTT
TRBD2	TRBV7-2	NA	TRBJ2-5	CASSQRDGGKETQYF	TGTGCCAGCAGCCAAAGGGACGGGGGGAAAGAGACCCAGTACTTC
NA	TRBV7-2	NA	TRBJ2-7	CASRDGNSYEQYF	TGTGCCAGCAGGGATGGGAACTCCTACGAGCAGTACTTC
TRBD1	TRBV7-9	NA	TRBJ1-6	CASSLEQGFLGYNSPLHF	TGTGCCAGCAGCTTAGAACAGGGGTTCTTGGGCTATAATTCACCCCTCCACTTT
TRBD1	TRBV7-9	NA	TRBJ1-5	CASLRTGGGNQPQHF	TGTGCCAGCCTCCGGACAGGGGGAGGCAATCAGCCCCAGCATTTT
TRBD2	TRBV29-1	few	TRBJ2-3	CSVGSLAGVTDTQYF	TGCAGCGTTGGATCACTAGCGGGGGTTACAGATACGCAGTATTTT
NA	TRBV29-1	few	TRBJ2-5	CSALARGIQETQYF	TGCAGCGCCCTCGCCCGGGGAATCCAAGAGACCCAGTACTTC
NA	TRBV4-3	NA	TRBJ2-3	CASSQTRTSTDTQYF	TGCGCCAGCAGCCAAACTAGGACCTCAACAGATACGCAGTATTTT
NA	TRBV20-1	NA	TRBJ1-5	CSASIRTPSNQPQHF	TGCAGTGCTAGTATCCGGACCCCTAGCAATCAGCCCCAGCATTTT
NA	TRBV7-8	NA	TRBJ1-4	CASSLARSAREKLFF	TGTGCCAGCAGCTTAGCTCGGTCCGCCCGGGAAAAACTGTTTTTT
TRBD2	TRBV7-3	NA	TRBJ2-1	CASSLRLGGGNEQFF	TGTGCCAGCAGCTTAAGGTTAGGCGGGGGCAATGAGCAGTTCTTC
NA	TRBV6-2/TRBV6-3	few	TRBJ2-7	CASSFLQASYEQYF	TGTGCCAGCAGTTTTTTACAGGCCTCCTACGAGCAGTACTTC
TRBD2	TRBV6-5	NA	TRBJ2-3	CTSSGTAVSTDTQYF	TGTACCAGCAGCGGGACGGCTGTTAGCACAGATACGCAGTATTTT
TRBD2	TRBV4-3	NA	TRBJ2-7	CASSQEGLAGGLSSYEQYF	TGCGCCAGCAGCCAAGAGGGTCTAGCGGGGGGTCTAAGCTCCTACGAGCAGTACTTC
TRBD2	TRBV7-2	many	TRBJ2-3	CASSPRASGGRSTDTQYF	TGTGCCAGCAGCCCGAGGGCTAGCGGGGGGCGGAGCACAGATACGCAGTATTTT
NA	TRBV4-1	once	TRBJ2-6	CASSQGQEVSGADVLTF	TGCGCCAGCAGCCAAGGGCAGGAAGTCTCTGGGGCCGACGTCCTGACTTTC
TRBD1	TRBV4-2	NA	TRBJ2-3	CASNNQQGAGTDTQYF	TGTGCCAGCAACAACCAACAGGGGGCCGGCACAGATACGCAGTATTTT
NA	TRBV10-3	few	TRBJ1-6	CAISPKGPNNSPLHF	TGTGCCATCAGCCCGAAAGGACCAAATAATTCACCCCTCCACTTT
NA	TRBV29-1	NA	TRBJ1-2	CSVPPGSGGDYGNTF	TGCAGCGTTCCCCCAGGGAGTGGGGGTGACTATGGCAACACCTTC
TRBD1	TRBV6-2/TRBV6-3	NA	TRBJ2-7	CASSSGTGAYF	TGTGCCAGCAGTTCCGGGACAGGGGCGTACTTC
NA	TRBV2	NA	TRBJ2-2	CASGGLNAGELFF	TGTGCCAGCGGGGGCCTGAACGCCGGGGAGCTGTTTTTT
TRBD2	TRBV27	NA	TRBJ2-5	CASSTGAGAGGETQYF	TGTGCCAGCAGTACAGGAGCGGGGGCGGGAGGAGAGACCCAGTACTTC
NA	TRBV11-2	few	TRBJ2-5	CASSFGQGPFETQYF	TGTGCCAGCAGCTTTGGGCAGGGTCCCTTCGAGACCCAGTACTTC
NA	TRBV12-3/TRBV12-4	NA	TRBJ2-4	CASRIHDGKNIQYF	TGTGCCAGCAGGATTCATGACGGTAAAAACATTCAGTACTTC
NA	TRBV20-1	few	TRBJ2-3	CSALGGASSQYF	TGCAGTGCCCTAGGCGGCGCTAGCTCGCAGTATTTT